What follows are 2 T cell receptor beta chains derived from one specimen sequenced in a study of blood T cell repertoires in COVID-19 (dated by TCRdb to the early 2020s). Library preparation was by the immunoSEQ multiplex PCR assay. TCRdb's version of the immuneACCESS table is confined to in-frame rearrangements and falls short of the full clone set. An unresolved V gene accounts for under half of the shortfall where checked; the remainder is of unknown origin. The sample profile shows around 8,300 clones; 80% to 90% of them were found once. More than 6.5% of the sample lies in the top ten. Sequencing was carried out using peripheral blood. These receptors all stem from a human donor in a cohort sampled during active COVID-19.

The chain employs TRBV6-5 and TRBJ2-7; the D gene is possibly TRBD1 (6 bases). The CDR3 spans 15 residues. V lost 6 bases, J lost 6 bases, and 21 bases lay in between. Germline loops: CDR1 MNHEY, CDR2 SVGAGI. Here the CDR3 reads CASRPTPGRGGEQYF. The CDR3 DNA reads as TGTGCCAGCAGACCCACTCCAGGCAGGGGTGGCGAGCAGTACTTC.

The chain links TRBV3-1 (or the pseudogene TRBV3-2) to TRBJ2-6; D perhaps matches TRBD1 (6 bases). The CDR3 spans 16 residues. Germline V gene lookup returns CDR1 LGHDT and CDR2 YNNKEL (reference sequence). V lost 6 bases to trimming and J lost 4 bases, with 16 bases between them. This chain's CDR3 is CASRPVRGTGANVLTF. DNA for the CDR3: TGTGCCAGCAGACCCGTCAGGGGTACCGGGGCCAACGTCCTGACTTTC.